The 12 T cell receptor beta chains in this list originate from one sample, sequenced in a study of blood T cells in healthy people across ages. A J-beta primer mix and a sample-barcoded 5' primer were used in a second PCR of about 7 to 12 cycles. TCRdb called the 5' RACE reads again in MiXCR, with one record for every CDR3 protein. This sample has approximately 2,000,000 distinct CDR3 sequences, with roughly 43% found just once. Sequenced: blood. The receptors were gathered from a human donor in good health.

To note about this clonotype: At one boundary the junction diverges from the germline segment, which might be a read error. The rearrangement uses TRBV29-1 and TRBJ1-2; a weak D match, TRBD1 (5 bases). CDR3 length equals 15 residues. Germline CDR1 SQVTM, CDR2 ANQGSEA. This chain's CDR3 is CGVLTFDRNSYGYTF. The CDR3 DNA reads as TGCGGCGTCCTTACCTTTGACAGAAACTCCTATGGCTACACCTTC. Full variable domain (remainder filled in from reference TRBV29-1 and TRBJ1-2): SAVISQKPSRDICQRGTSLTIQCQVDSQVTMMFWYRQQPGQSLTLIATANQGSEATYESGFVIDKFPISRPNLTFSTLTVSNMSPEDSSIYLCGVLTFDRNSYGYTFGSGTRLTVV.

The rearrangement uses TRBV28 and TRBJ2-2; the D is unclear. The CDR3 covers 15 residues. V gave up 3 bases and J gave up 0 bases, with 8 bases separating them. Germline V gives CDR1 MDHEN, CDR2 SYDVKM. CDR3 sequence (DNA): TGTGCCAGCAGTTTGGCCTATTCGAACACCGGGGAGCTGTTTTTT. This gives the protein CASSLAYSNTGELFF.

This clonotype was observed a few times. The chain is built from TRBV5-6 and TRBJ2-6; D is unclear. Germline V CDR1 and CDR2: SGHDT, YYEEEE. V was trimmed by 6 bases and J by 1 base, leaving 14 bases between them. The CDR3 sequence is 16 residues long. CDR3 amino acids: CASIPFEMSGANVLTF. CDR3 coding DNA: TGTGCCAGCATCCCCTTCGAAATGTCTGGGGCCAACGTCCTGACTTTC. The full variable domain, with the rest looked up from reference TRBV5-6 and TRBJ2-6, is DAGVTQSPTHLIKTRGQQVTLRCSPKSGHDTVSWYQQALGQGPQFIFQYYEEEERQRGNFPDRFSGHQFPNYSSELNVNALLLGDSALYLCASIPFEMSGANVLTFGAGSRLTVL.

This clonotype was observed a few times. The CDR3 spells CASSYRTAKDTQYF. CDR3 nucleotides: TGTGCCAGCAGTTATCGAACAGCGAAAGATACGCAGTATTTT. This chain connects TRBV6-5 to TRBJ2-3; D is ambiguous. The CDR3 is made up of 14 amino acids. The germline CDR1 and CDR2 sequences are MNHEY and SVGAGI. V was cut by 3 bases and J by 5 bases, with 12 bases left in between.

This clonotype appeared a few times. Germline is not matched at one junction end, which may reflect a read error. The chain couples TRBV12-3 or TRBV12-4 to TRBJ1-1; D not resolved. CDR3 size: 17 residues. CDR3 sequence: CASRLDPSDPVGTEAFF. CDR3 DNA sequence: TGTGCCAGCAGGTTAGATCCCTCGGACCCCGTTGGGACTGAAGCTTTCTTT.

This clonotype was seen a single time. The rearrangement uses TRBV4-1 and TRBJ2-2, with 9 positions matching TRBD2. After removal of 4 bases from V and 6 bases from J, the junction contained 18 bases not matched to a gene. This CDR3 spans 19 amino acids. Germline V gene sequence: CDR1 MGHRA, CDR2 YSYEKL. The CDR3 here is CASSLTGLARGGVPGELFF. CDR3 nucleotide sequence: TGCGCCAGCAGCCTGACCGGACTAGCGCGGGGGGGGGTCCCCGGGGAGCTGTTTTTT.

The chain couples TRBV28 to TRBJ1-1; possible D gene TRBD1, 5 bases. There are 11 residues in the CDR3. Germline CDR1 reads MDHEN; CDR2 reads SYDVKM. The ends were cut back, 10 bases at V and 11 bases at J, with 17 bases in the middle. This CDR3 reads CATLPEEGAFF. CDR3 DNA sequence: TGTGCCACCTTACCTGAGGAGGGGGCTTTCTTT.

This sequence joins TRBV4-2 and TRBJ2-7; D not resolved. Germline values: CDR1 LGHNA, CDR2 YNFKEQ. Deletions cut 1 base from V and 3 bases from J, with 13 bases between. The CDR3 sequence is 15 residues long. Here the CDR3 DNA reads TGTGCCAGCAGCCAAGCCCCCCAAAGACTCTACGAGCAGTACTTC. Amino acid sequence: CASSQAPQRLYEQYF.

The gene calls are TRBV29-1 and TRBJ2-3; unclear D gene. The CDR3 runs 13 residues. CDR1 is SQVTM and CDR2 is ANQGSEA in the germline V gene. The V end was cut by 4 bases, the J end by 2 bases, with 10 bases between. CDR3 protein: CSVGGGATDTQYF. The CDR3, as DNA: TGCAGCGTTGGCGGCGGAGCCACAGATACGCAGTATTTT.

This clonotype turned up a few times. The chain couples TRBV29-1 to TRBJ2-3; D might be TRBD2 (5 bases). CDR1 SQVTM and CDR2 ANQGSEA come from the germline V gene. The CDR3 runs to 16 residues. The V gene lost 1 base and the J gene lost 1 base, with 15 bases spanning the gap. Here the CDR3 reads CSVEGGGGPRTDTQYF. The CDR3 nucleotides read TGCAGCGTTGAAGGTGGAGGCGGCCCCCGCACAGATACGCAGTATTTT.

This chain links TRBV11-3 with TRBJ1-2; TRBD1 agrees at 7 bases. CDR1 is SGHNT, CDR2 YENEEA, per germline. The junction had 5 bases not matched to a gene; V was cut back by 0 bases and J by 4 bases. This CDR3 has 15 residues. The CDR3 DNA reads TGTGCCAGCAGCTTAGACGGACAGGACTTCTATGGCTACACCTTC. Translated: CASSLDGQDFYGYTF.

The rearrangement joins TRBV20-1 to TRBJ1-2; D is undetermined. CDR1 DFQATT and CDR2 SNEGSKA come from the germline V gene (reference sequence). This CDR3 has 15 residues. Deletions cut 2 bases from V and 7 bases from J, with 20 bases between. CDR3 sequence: CSARPSLIGLFGYTF. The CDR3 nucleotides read TGCAGTGCTAGACCGTCCCTAATCGGGCTCTTTGGCTACACCTTC.